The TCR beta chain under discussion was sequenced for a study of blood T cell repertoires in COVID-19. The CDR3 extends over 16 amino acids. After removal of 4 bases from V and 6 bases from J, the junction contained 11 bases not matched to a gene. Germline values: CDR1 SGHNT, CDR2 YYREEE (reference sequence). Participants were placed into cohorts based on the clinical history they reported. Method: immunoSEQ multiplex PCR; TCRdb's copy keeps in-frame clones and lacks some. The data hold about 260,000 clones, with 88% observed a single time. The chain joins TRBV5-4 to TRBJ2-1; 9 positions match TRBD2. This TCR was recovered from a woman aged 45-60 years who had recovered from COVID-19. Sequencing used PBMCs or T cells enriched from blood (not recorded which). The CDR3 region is CASSPRVAGETNEQFF. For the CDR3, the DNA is TGTGCCAGCAGCCCCCGAGTAGCGGGGGAGACCAATGAGCAGTTCTTC.